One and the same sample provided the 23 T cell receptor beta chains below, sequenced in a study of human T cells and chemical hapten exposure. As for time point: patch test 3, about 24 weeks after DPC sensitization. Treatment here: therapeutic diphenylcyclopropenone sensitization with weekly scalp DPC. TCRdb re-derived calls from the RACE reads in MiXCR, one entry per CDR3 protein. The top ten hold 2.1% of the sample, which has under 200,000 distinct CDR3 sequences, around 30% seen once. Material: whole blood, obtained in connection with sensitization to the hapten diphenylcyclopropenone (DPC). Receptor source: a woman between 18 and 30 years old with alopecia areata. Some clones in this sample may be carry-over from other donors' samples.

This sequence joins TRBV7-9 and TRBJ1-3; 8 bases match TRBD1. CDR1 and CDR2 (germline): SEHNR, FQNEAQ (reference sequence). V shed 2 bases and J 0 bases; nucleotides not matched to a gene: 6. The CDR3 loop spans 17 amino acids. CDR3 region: CASSLFRDRPSGNTIYF. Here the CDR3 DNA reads TGTGCCAGCAGCTTATTCCGGGACAGGCCCTCTGGAAACACCATATATTTT.

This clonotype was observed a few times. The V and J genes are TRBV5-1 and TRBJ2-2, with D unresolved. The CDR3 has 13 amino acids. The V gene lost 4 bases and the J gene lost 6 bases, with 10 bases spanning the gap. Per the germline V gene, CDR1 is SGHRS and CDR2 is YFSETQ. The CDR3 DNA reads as TGCGCCAGCAGCCACTCCGGGCCCGGGGAGCTGTTTTTT. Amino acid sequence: CASSHSGPGELFF.

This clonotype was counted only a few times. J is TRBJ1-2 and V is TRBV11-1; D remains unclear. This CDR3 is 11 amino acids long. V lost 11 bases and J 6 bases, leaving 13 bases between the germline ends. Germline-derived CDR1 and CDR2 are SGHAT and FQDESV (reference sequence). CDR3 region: CAVLTPNGYTF. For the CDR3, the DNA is TGTGCCGTACTCACCCCGAATGGCTACACCTTC.

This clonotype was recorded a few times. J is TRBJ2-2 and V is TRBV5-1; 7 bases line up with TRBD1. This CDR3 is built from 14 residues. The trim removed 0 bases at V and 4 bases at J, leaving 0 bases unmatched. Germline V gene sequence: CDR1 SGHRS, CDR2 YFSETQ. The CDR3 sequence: CASSLAGGTGELFF. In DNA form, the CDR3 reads TGCGCCAGCAGCTTGGCAGGGGGCACCGGGGAGCTGTTTTTT.

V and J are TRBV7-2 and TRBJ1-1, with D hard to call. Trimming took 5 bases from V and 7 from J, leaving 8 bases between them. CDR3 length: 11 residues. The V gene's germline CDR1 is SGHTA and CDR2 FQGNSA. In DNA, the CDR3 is TGTGCCAGCAGCGAACACCTTGAAGCTTTCTTT. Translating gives CASSEHLEAFF. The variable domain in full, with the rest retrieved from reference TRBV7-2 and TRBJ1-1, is GAGVSQSPSNKVTEKGKDVELRCDPISGHTALYWYRQSLGQGLEFLIYFQGNSAPDKSGLPSDRFSAERTGGSVSTLTIQRTQQEDSAVYLCASSEHLEAFFGQGTRLTVV.

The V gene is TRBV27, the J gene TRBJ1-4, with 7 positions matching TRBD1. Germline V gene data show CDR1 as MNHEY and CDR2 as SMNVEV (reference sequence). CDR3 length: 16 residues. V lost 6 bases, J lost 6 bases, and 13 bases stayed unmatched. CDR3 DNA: TGTGCCAGCAGCCGTCGCAGACAGGGCCAAGATGAAAAACTGTTTTTT. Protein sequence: CASSRRRQGQDEKLFF.

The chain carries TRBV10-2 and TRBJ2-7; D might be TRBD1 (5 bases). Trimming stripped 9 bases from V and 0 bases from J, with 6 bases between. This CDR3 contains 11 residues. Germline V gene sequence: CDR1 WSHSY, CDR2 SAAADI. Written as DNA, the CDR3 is TGCGCCAGTGGGGCCTCCTACGAGCAGTACTTC. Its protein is CASGASYEQYF.

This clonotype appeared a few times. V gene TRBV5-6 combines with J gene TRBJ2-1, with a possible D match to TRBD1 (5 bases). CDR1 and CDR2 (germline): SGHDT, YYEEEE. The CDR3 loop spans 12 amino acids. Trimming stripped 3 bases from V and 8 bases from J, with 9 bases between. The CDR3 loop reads CASSSGSHEQFF. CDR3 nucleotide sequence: TGTGCCAGCAGCTCAGGGTCCCATGAGCAGTTCTTC.

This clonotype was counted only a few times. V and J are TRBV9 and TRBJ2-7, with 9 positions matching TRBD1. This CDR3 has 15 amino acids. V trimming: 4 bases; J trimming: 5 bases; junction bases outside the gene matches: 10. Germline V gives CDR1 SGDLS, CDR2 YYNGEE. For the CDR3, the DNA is TGTGCCAGCAGCTTATCCGGGACAGGGAGGGACGAGCAGTACTTC. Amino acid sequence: CASSLSGTGRDEQYF.

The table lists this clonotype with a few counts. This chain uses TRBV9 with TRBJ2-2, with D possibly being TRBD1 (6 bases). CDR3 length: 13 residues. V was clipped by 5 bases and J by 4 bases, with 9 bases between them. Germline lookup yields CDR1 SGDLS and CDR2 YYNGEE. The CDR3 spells CASRAGATGELFF. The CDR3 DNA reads TGTGCCAGCAGAGCAGGGGCCACCGGGGAGCTGTTTTTT.

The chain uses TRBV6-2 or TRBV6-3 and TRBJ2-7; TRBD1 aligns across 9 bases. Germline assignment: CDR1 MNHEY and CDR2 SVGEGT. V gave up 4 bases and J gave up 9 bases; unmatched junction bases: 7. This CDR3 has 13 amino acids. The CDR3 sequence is CASSFLQGARQYF. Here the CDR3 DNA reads TGTGCCAGCAGTTTCTTACAGGGGGCACGGCAGTACTTC.

The CDR3 here is CSVSAGDTQYF. CDR3 nucleotides: TGCAGCGTTTCAGCGGGGGATACGCAGTATTTT. The chain carries TRBV29-1 and TRBJ2-3, with TRBD2 identical over 7 bases. Germline V gives CDR1 SQVTM, CDR2 ANQGSEA. J lost 6 bases, V lost 5 bases, and 2 bases had no gene match. The CDR3 has 11 amino acids.

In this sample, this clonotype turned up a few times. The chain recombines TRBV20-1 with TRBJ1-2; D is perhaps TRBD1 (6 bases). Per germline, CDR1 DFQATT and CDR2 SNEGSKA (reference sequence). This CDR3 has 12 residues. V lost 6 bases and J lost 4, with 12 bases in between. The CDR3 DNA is TGCAGTGCGCTTGGACAGTTCTATGGCTACACCTTC. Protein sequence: CSALGQFYGYTF.

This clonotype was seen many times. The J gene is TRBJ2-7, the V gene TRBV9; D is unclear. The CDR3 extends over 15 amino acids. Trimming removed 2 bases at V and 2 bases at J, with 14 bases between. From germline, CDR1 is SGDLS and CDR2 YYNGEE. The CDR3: CASSVETEFAYEQYF. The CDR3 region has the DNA TGTGCCAGCAGCGTTGAAACAGAGTTCGCCTACGAGCAGTACTTC. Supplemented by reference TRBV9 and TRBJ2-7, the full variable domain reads DSGVTQTPKHLITATGQRVTLRCSPRSGDLSVYWYQQSLDQGLQFLIQYYNGEERAKGNILERFSAQQFPDLHSELNLSSLELGDSALYFCASSVETEFAYEQYFGPGTRLTVT.

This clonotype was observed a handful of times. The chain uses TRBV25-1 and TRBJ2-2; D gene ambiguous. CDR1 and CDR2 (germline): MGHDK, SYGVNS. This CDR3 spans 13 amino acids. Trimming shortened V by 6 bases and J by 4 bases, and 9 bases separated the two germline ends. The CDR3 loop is CASSEVGTGELFF. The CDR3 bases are TGTGCCAGCAGCGAAGTTGGCACCGGGGAGCTGTTTTTT.

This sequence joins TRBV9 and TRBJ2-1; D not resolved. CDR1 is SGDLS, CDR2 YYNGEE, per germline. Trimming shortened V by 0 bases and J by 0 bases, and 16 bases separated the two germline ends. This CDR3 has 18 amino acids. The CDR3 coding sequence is TGTGCCAGCAGCGTAGCTCCAGGTGAGCCAAGCTCCTACAATGAGCAGTTCTTC. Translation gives CASSVAPGEPSSYNEQFF.

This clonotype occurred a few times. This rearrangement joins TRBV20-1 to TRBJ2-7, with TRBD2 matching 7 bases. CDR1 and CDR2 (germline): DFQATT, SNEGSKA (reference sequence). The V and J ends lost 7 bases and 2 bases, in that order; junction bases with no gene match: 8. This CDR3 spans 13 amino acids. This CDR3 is CSVLWGGAYEQYF. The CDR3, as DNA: TGCAGTGTTCTCTGGGGGGGGGCCTACGAGCAGTACTTC.

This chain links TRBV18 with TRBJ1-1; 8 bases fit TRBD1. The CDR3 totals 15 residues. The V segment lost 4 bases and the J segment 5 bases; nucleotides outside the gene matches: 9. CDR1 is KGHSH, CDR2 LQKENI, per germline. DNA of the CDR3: TGTGCCAGCTCACAAACAGGGGGTAAAGGGACTGAAGCTTTCTTT. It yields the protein CASSQTGGKGTEAFF.

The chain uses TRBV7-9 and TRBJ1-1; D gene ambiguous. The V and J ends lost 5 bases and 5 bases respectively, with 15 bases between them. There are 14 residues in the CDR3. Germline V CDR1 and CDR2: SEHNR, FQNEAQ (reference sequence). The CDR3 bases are TGTGCCAGCAGCCAACAATTAACACTAACTGAAGCTTTCTTT. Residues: CASSQQLTLTEAFF.

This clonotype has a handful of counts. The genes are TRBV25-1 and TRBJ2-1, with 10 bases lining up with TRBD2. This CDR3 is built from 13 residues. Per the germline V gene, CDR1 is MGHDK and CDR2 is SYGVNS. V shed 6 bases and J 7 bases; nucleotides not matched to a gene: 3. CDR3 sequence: CASRSGRENEQFF. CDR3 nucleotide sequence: TGTGCCAGCAGAAGCGGGAGGGAGAATGAGCAGTTCTTC.

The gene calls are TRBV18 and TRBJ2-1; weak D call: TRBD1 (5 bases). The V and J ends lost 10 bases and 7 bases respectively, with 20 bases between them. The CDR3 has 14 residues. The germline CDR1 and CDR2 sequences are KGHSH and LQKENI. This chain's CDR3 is CATSQAGMRNEQFF. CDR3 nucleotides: TGTGCCACCAGCCAGGCAGGGATGAGGAATGAGCAGTTCTTC.

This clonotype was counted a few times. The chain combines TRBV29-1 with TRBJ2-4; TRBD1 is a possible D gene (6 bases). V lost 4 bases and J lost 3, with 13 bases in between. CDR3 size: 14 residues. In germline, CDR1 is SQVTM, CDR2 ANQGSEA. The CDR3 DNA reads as TGCAGCGTTGTGGGCCGGGACATCAAAAACATTCAGTACTTC. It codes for CSVVGRDIKNIQYF.

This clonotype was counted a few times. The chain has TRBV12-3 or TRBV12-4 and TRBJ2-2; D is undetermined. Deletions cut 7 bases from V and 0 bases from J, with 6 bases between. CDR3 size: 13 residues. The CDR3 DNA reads TGTGCCAGCAAGTCCGCGAACACCGGGGAGCTGTTTTTT. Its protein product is CASKSANTGELFF.